The sequence of this T cell receptor beta chain was determined in a study of shared clonotypes between healthy human individuals (dated by TCRdb to about 2020). About the full investigation: A few men and two women, aged 18 to 49 years, made up the cohort. For each donor, CD4 naive and CD4 memory were each run on three plates, CD8 naive on two plates, and CD8 memory on one plate. The study deeply sequenced blood TCR repertoires of 5 or 6 healthy adults to estimate repertoire size and the extent of clonotype sharing between individuals. To increase sequencing depth and limit assay-specific biases, TCR repertoire library preparation and sequencing were carried out by different laboratories using diverse techniques. Between about 0.8 and 9 billion PBMCs per donor were obtained by leukapheresis. General conclusions and limits of the study: Rarefaction of sorted-subset datasets indicated incomplete sequencing despite the large sequencing depth. Only blood was sampled, and tissue TCR repertoires likely differ from those in blood. Pairwise subsampling indicated that sequencing depth was expected to affect the degree of clonotype sharing among donors. Because the study included only a small number of donors, the genetic and exposure-history diversity represented was limited. Across four donors, around 5% of naive CD4, 3% to 3.5% of naive CD8, under 2.5% of memory CD4, and 0.4% of memory CD8 clonotypes were shared. Estimated clonotype richness was generally larger for naive than for memory subsets. Compared with non-shared clonotypes, the clonotypes found in all four sorted-subset donors had higher generation probabilities.

Concerning this clone: The clone's antigen remains unknown. No clone much larger than this one lies a single base away; base qualities are absent.

Using the deep immunoSEQ assay, multiplex PCR amplified TCR CDR3 regions from genomic DNA. For each cell subset, the extracted genomic DNA was distributed evenly across all wells of several immunoSEQ 96-well plates, and each plate served as one replicate. Each replicate PCR for sorted subsets received 200 ng genomic DNA, equal to roughly 33,000 T cell genomes. Purified libraries were quantified with a Qubit 3.0 fluorometer, sized on a Bioanalyzer 2100, and re-quantified with the KAPA Library Quantification kit. A separate single-read 150-cycle Illumina NextSeq 550 flow cell was used to sequence each immunoSEQ 96-well plate. In the authors' own workflow: The immunoSEQ output contained only junctional sequences without quality scores, so filtering could not match that applied to full-length reads. Sequences were annotated with PyIR, a Python wrapper for IgBLAST v1.9, using IMGT germline references to assign V/J genes and CDR3. Reads were filtered out if the reads had weak V/J assignments (E-value above 1e-6), no CDR3, stop codons, out-of-frame junctions, or ambiguous translated residues. V3J clonotypes were defined by identical inferred V gene, J gene, and CDR3 amino acid sequence. The percentage overlap between two repertoires was calculated by dividing the number of shared unique clonotypes by the size of the smaller repertoire. Richness of each repertoire was evaluated using RTK rarefaction, the Chao1 estimator, and Recon v2.1 estimates of unobserved clonotypes. OLGA was used to compute generation probabilities for all TCRbeta clonotypes that the gDNA method yielded from four donors. TCRdb retrieved this table from immuneACCESS and kept in-frame rearrangements only. Not all clones are present; in checked studies, unresolved V genes account for under half, and no reason is known for the remainder. That table supplies the V and J calls and clone size; D and trimming were determined from the DNA. For this sample the table gives millions of clones, of which about 95% were detected only once. Of the sample, 0.1% to 0.15% is held by the ten largest clones.

Healthy HIV-negative adults with no recently reported acute infections or vaccinations were included as donors. Only Caucasian adults living in Nashville, Tennessee, USA were represented among the donors. Magnetic negative selection was used to enrich CD4+ T cells, after which naive cells were positively selected on CD45RA and the negative fraction became the memory subset. Blood was collected by leukapheresis, and PBMCs were isolated by Ficoll-Histopaque density gradient centrifugation and then cryopreserved in liquid nitrogen vapor phase. Analytical flow cytometry was used to check the purity and quantity of every magnetically sorted T cell population. From each sorted fraction, genomic DNA was isolated and quantified by UV absorbance on a Nanodrop 2000c. The sequenced sample was naive CD4+ T cells sorted from blood. Sample cell subset or site, as interpreted from the label and publication: CD45RA+ positively selected. The sequence was obtained from a young man in good health.

Here the CDR3 is given as CASSESGSGGWQDTQYF. The DNA sequence is TGCGCCAGCAGTGAGTCGGGCAGCGGGGGCTGGCAAGATACGCAGTATTTT. The V and J segments used are TRBV10-1 and TRBJ2-3; the central 8 bases match TRBD2. CDR3 length: 17 amino acids, cysteine to phenylalanine. Just the 51-base CDR3 DNA is kept, in frame starting at base 1. V is trimmed back by 0 bases and J by 5 bases, and the junction contains 10 bases that no gene match accounts for. The germline V gene (reference sequence) supplies CDR1 WNHNN and CDR2 SYGVQD.